This TCR beta chain is drawn from a study of blood T cell repertoires in COVID-19. Background on the study: T cells, B-cell-depleted T cells, or PBMCs supplied cDNA or gDNA.

Method: immunoSEQ multiplex PCR; TCRdb's copy keeps in-frame clones and lacks some. The top ten hold about 9.4% of the sample, which has approximately 390,000 clones, approximately 87% seen once. CDR3 size: 13 residues. The germline gives CDR1 MNHEY, CDR2 SVGAGI. V dropped 8 bases and J dropped 1; count of bases not matched to a gene: 4. A few counts support this clone. Residents of about 25 US areas, aged roughly 18 to 89 years, made up the participants. Each recovered donor of Cohort 3 presented with two negative PCRs, clearance, or symptom resolution. Input material: PBMCs or T cells enriched from blood (not recorded which). The TCR sequence derives from a woman aged 45 to 65 who had recovered from COVID-19. The chain joins TRBV6-5 to TRBJ2-5, with 7 bases identical to TRBD1. The CDR3 loop reads CASGGQFQETQYF. DNA for the CDR3: TGTGCCAGCGGGGGACAGTTCCAAGAGACCCAGTACTTC.